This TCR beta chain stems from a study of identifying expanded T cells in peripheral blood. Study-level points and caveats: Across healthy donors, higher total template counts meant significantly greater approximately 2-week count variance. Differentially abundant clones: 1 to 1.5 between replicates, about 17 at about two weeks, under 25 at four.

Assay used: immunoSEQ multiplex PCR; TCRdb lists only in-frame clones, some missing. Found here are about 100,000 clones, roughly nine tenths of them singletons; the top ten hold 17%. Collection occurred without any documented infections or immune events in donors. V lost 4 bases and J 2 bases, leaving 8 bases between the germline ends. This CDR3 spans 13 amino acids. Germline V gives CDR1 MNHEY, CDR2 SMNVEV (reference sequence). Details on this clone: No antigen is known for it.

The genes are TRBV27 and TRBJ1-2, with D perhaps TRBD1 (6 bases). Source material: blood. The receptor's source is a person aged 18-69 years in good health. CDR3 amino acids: CASSYGQNYGYTF. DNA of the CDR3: TGTGCCAGCAGTTACGGACAGAACTATGGCTACACCTTC.